A single sample gave rise to the 14 T cell receptor beta chains below, sequenced in a study of cytomegalovirus exposure and HLA in healthy donors. The PCR ran on 60 Vbeta and 13 Jbeta primers. TCRdb's table, derived via immunoSEQ multiplex PCR, lists solely in-frame clones and lacks some. The sample holds 130,000 to 150,000 clones, approximately 73% seen once. Sequencing used PBMCs. Receptors were obtained from a woman aged 35 to 49 in good health and CMV-seronegative.

For the CDR3, the DNA is TGTGCCAGCAGCACTGACAGCGACTATGGCTACACCTTC. Translated, it gives CASSTDSDYGYTF. The chain employs TRBV2 and TRBJ1-2; D is possibly TRBD1 (5 bases). The CDR3 sequence is 13 residues long. V was trimmed by 6 bases and J by 3 bases, leaving 11 bases between them. The germline V gene has CDR1 SNHLY and CDR2 FYNNEI.

The chain links TRBV7-9 to TRBJ1-6; D not resolved. Trimming took 5 bases from V and 0 from J, leaving 14 bases between them. Per germline, CDR1 SEHNR and CDR2 FQNEAQ (reference sequence). The CDR3 covers 17 residues. CDR3 protein: CASSINPGVSYNSPLHF. DNA of the CDR3: TGTGCCAGCAGCATTAACCCCGGGGTCTCCTATAATTCACCCCTCCACTTT. Looking up the rest from reference TRBV7-9 and TRBJ1-6 gives the full variable domain: DTGVSQNPRHKITKRGQNVTFRCDPISEHNRLYWYRQTLGQGPEFLTYFQNEAQLEKSRLLSDRFSAERPKGSFSTLEIQRTEQGDSAMYLCASSINPGVSYNSPLHFGNGTRLTVT.

The chain employs TRBV6-6 and TRBJ2-1; 10 bases line up with TRBD1. CDR1 is MNHNY, CDR2 SVGAGI, per germline (reference sequence). The trim removed 10 bases at V and 0 bases at J, leaving 3 bases unmatched. CDR3 length: 14 residues. Here the CDR3 reads CAIWTGGSYNEQFF. CDR3 coding DNA: TGTGCCATCTGGACAGGGGGCTCCTACAATGAGCAGTTCTTC.

This clone has a handful of counts. The rearrangement joins TRBV11-1 to TRBJ1-1; 8 bases align to TRBD1. Per germline, CDR1 SGHAT and CDR2 FQDESV (reference sequence). This CDR3 spans 13 amino acids. The trim removed 5 bases at V and 5 bases at J, leaving 4 bases unmatched. This chain's CDR3 is CASSLNRGTEAFF. CDR3 coding DNA: TGTGCCAGCAGCCTCAACAGGGGGACTGAAGCTTTCTTT.

V and J are TRBV6-5 and TRBJ2-1, with 7 bases fitting TRBD1. The CDR3 extends over 15 amino acids. Germline-derived CDR1 and CDR2 are MNHEY and SVGAGI. Unmatched junction bases numbered 5, after V lost 6 bases and J lost 0 bases. CDR3 DNA: TGTGCCAGCAGCCAACAGGGGAGCTCCTACAATGAGCAGTTCTTC. This codes for CASSQQGSSYNEQFF.

Remarks on this clone: Other DNA sequences in this sample translate to the same CDR3. The rearrangement joins TRBV19 to TRBJ2-1; 9 positions match TRBD1. The CDR3 totals 15 residues. CDR1 and CDR2 (germline): LNHDA, SQIVND (reference sequence). J gave up 0 bases and V 5 bases, and 2 bases lay outside the gene matches. The CDR3 sequence is CASSQTGGSYNEQFF. In DNA form, the CDR3 reads TGTGCCAGTAGTCAGACAGGGGGCTCCTACAATGAGCAGTTCTTC.

The chain employs TRBV2 and TRBJ1-2, with D perhaps matching TRBD1 (5 bases). Trimming shortened V by 2 bases and J by 0 bases, and 10 bases separated the two germline ends. The CDR3 extends over 15 amino acids. Germline CDR1 and CDR2: SNHLY and FYNNEI. CDR3: CASSEYQGTNYGYTF. DNA for the CDR3: TGTGCCAGCAGTGAATACCAGGGCACTAACTATGGCTACACCTTC.

V is TRBV14 and J is TRBJ1-6; 7 nucleotides match TRBD1. Germline CDR1 and CDR2: SGHDN and FVKESK. This CDR3 region has 16 residues. V lost 0 bases, J lost 5 bases, and 4 bases stayed unmatched. As DNA, the CDR3 is TGTGCCAGCAGCCAAGATTTTACAGGGGATAATTCACCCCTCCACTTT. It is translated as CASSQDFTGDNSPLHF.

J is TRBJ2-2 and V is TRBV5-1, with TRBD2 matching 10 bases. CDR3 length: 16 residues. Germline V gene data show CDR1 as SGHRS and CDR2 as YFSETQ. J lost 2 bases, V lost 4 bases, and 5 bases had no gene match. CDR3 in amino acids: CASSPLAGANTGELFF. DNA for the CDR3: TGCGCCAGCAGCCCGCTAGCGGGGGCCAACACCGGGGAGCTGTTTTTT.

J is TRBJ2-1 and V is TRBV9; perhaps TRBD1 as D (6 bases). Germline assignment: CDR1 SGDLS and CDR2 YYNGEE. The CDR3 has 15 residues. With 0 bases removed from V and 0 bases from J, the gap between germline ends came to 7 bases. The CDR3 sequence is CASSVEGHSYNEQFF. The CDR3 bases are TGTGCCAGCAGCGTAGAGGGACACTCCTACAATGAGCAGTTCTTC.

The chain is built from TRBV2 and TRBJ2-7; 12 bases are a match to TRBD1. Germline V gives CDR1 SNHLY, CDR2 FYNNEI. Germline trimming cut 7 bases from V and 5 bases from J; bases unmatched to any gene: 12. The CDR3 is 16 amino acids. CDR3 bases: TGTGCCAGCAATATATTAGTGGGACAGGGGGCGCACGAGCAGTACTTC. Encoded protein: CASNILVGQGAHEQYF.

V and J are TRBV5-1 and TRBJ2-5; 8 positions match TRBD1. Trimming at V came to 5 bases and at J to 2 bases, leaving 11 bases not matched to a gene. The CDR3 runs to 16 residues. Germline loops: CDR1 SGHRS, CDR2 YFSETQ. The CDR3, as DNA: TGCGCCAGCAGTAGGCAGGGGGCTGTAGGGCAAGAGACCCAGTACTTC. Protein sequence: CASSRQGAVGQETQYF.

The rearrangement joins TRBV7-9 to TRBJ1-2; no firm D call. The V end was cut by 3 bases, the J end by 6 bases, with 20 bases between. The CDR3 contains 16 residues. Germline V gene lookup returns CDR1 SEHNR and CDR2 FQNEAQ (reference sequence). The CDR3 bases are TGTGCCAGCAGCTTCAACGATCCGTCAGGCTATCATGGCTACACCTTC. It codes for CASSFNDPSGYHGYTF.

The chain links TRBV5-4 to TRBJ1-3, with D possibly being TRBD1 (5 bases). The CDR3 totals 14 residues. V was cut by 4 bases and J by 0 bases, with 8 bases left in between. Germline V gene lookup returns CDR1 SGHNT and CDR2 YYREEE (reference sequence). This chain's CDR3 is CASSADSSGNTIYF. The CDR3 DNA sequence: TGTGCCAGCAGCGCTGACAGCTCTGGAAACACCATATATTTT.